This T cell receptor (beta chain) was sequenced for a study of shared clonotypes between healthy human individuals. The wider study: Three plates were used per donor for CD4 naive, three for CD4 memory, two for CD8 naive and one for CD8 memory.

Produced via immunoSEQ multiplex PCR; TCRdb's table is partial and in-frame only. The sample carries over 2 million clones, roughly 94% recorded once. This CDR3 is 15 amino acids long. After removal of 5 bases from V and 3 bases from J, the junction contained 6 bases not matched to a gene. Germline lookup yields CDR1 SGHNT and CDR2 YYREEE (reference sequence). The receptor's source is a man in his late teens or twenties in good health. The chain couples TRBV5-4 to TRBJ1-3, with 9 bases that match TRBD1. The sequencing input was naive CD4+ T cells sorted from blood. This sample's subset: CD45RA+ positively selected. As DNA, the CDR3 is TGTGCCAGCAGGTCTACAGGGGGCGGTGGAAACACCATATATTTT. As protein: CASRSTGGGGNTIYF. Complete variable domain (other parts from reference TRBV5-4 and TRBJ1-3): ETGVTQSPTHLIKTRGQQVTLRCSSQSGHNTVSWYQQALGQGPQFIFQYYREEENGRGNFPPRFSGLQFPNYSSELNVNALELDDSALYLCASRSTGGGGNTIYFGEGSWLTVV.